Listed below are T cell receptor beta chains from one sample, sequenced in a study of blood T cell repertoires in COVID-19. Measured with immunoSEQ multiplex PCR; TCRdb has only the in-frame clones, and not every one. The sample has just over 300,000 clones, over 75% seen once. The sequenced material came from PBMCs or T cells enriched from blood (not recorded which). These receptors all come from a man aged 25 to 40 who had recovered from COVID-19. CDR3s leave out the opening cysteine and the closing phenylalanine or tryptophan. The D gene is left open where the match is weak.

J: TRBJ1-4
V: TRBV5-6
D: -
CDR3: ASSLAGVLNEKLF

J: TRBJ2-7
V: TRBV28
D: TRBD1
CDR3: ASSLLGQGTYEQY

J: TRBJ2-7
V: TRBV5-6
D: -
CDR3: ASSASLAGTWEQY

J: TRBJ1-5
V: TRBV6-1
D: -
CDR3: ASSETTVSNQPQH

J: TRBJ1-1
V: TRBV5-1
D: TRBD1
CDR3: ASSLQTGGGTEAF

J: TRBJ2-6
V: TRBV25-1
D: -
CDR3: ASSSRGGDSGANVLT

J: TRBJ2-1
V: TRBV11-3
D: TRBD2
CDR3: ASSPPGLAGGSSYNEQF

J: TRBJ2-7
V: TRBV28
D: TRBD1
CDR3: ASGRQGFGVSYEQY

J: TRBJ1-2
V: TRBV18
D: TRBD1
CDR3: ASSPLDREYGYGYT

J: TRBJ2-5
V: TRBV28
D: -
CDR3: ASSSSYSGETQY

J: TRBJ1-1
V: TRBV19
D: -
CDR3: ASSFRWTDTEAF

J: TRBJ2-2
V: TRBV12-3/TRBV12-4
D: -
CDR3: ASRRIGPGELF

J: TRBJ2-7
V: TRBV27
D: -
CDR3: ASSLRRQAGEQY

J: TRBJ1-5
V: TRBV28
D: -
CDR3: ASKTALRSGNQPQH

J: TRBJ1-2
V: TRBV14
D: -
CDR3: ASSQDYGPGDGYT

J: TRBJ1-6
V: TRBV10-3
D: TRBD1
CDR3: AISERPGQGYSPLH

J: TRBJ1-2
V: TRBV7-9
D: TRBD1
CDR3: ASTGTAYGYT

J: TRBJ1-1
V: TRBV14
D: -
CDR3: ASSSSLNTEAF

J: TRBJ1-2
V: TRBV21-1
D: -
CDR3: ASSKAAGQHRYGYT

J: TRBJ1-5
V: TRBV28
D: -
CDR3: AIHRASGNQPQH

J: TRBJ2-7
V: TRBV24-1
D: -
CDR3: ATSDGGESHEQY

J: TRBJ2-1
V: TRBV24-1
D: -
CDR3: ATSDFSGINEQF

J: TRBJ1-4
V: TRBV2
D: -
CDR3: ASSALEHRGANEKLF

J: TRBJ2-7
V: TRBV28
D: TRBD2
CDR3: ATLTSGRGYEQY

J: TRBJ1-3
V: TRBV4-1
D: -
CDR3: ASSQQQSFSGNTIY

J: TRBJ2-1
V: TRBV3-1/TRBV3-2
D: TRBD2
CDR3: ASSQDSVAGGANEQF

J: TRBJ1-6
V: TRBV19
D: -
CDR3: ASSPGLSLLSSPLH

J: TRBJ1-3
V: TRBV30
D: -
CDR3: AWSVRRASGNTIY

J: TRBJ1-1
V: TRBV5-6
D: -
CDR3: ASSLIDRPEAF

J: TRBJ2-3
V: TRBV18
D: -
CDR3: ASSPPRGGPHTDTQY

J: TRBJ2-5
V: TRBV3-1/TRBV3-2
D: -
CDR3: ASSQVLPRGETQY

J: TRBJ1-5
V: TRBV28
D: -
CDR3: ASSFEGIQPQH

J: TRBJ2-5
V: TRBV15
D: TRBD1
CDR3: ATSRPGTGKETQY

J: TRBJ2-2
V: TRBV6-2/TRBV6-3
D: -
CDR3: ASSYSGPGGELF

J: TRBJ2-7
V: TRBV2
D: TRBD2
CDR3: ATDRTSGGNYEQY

J: TRBJ2-2
V: TRBV9
D: TRBD2
CDR3: ASSAFGAGGLNTGELF

J: TRBJ1-2
V: TRBV6-6
D: -
CDR3: ASSYSVGRMGYGYT

J: TRBJ2-3
V: TRBV7-2
D: -
CDR3: ASSLALSSTDTQY

J: TRBJ2-7
V: TRBV27
D: -
CDR3: ASRAGPLSYEQY

J: TRBJ2-6
V: TRBV30
D: -
CDR3: AWSVRSGANVLT

J: TRBJ2-7
V: TRBV11-2
D: TRBD1
CDR3: ASSALKQGAGEQY

J: TRBJ1-2
V: TRBV29-1
D: TRBD1
CDR3: SVEDFTRGTGGANYGYT

J: TRBJ2-1
V: TRBV6-5
D: TRBD1
CDR3: ASSYDRAEF

J: TRBJ2-2
V: TRBV5-1
D: -
CDR3: ASSLEGDTGELF

J: TRBJ1-6
V: TRBV19
D: TRBD1
CDR3: ASKMDRGENSPLH